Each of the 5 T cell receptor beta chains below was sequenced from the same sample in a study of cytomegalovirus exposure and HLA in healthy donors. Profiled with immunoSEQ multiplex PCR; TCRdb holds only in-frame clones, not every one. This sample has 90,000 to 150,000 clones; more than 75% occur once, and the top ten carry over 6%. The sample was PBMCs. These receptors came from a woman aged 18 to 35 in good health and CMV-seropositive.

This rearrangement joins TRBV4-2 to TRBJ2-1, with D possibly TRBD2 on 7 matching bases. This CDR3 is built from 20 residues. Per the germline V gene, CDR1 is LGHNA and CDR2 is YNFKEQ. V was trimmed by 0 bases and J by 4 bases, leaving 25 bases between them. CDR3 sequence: CASSQEPHGSAGAPYNEQFF. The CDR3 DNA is TGTGCCAGCAGCCAAGAACCCCATGGGTCTGCGGGGGCCCCTTACAATGAGCAGTTCTTC.

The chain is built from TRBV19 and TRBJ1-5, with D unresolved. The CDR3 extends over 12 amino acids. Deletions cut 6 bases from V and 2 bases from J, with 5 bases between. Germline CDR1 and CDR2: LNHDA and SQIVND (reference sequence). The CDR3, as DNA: TGTGCCAGTAGGGCGGGCAATCAGCCCCAGCATTTT. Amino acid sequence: CASRAGNQPQHF.

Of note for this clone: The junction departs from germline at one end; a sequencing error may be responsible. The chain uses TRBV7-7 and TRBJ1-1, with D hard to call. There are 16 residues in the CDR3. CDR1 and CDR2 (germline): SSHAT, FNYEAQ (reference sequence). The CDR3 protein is CASSLALSGGRTEAFF. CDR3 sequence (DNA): TGTGCTAGCAGCTTAGCGCTTAGTGGAGGGCGAACTGAAGCTTTCTTT.

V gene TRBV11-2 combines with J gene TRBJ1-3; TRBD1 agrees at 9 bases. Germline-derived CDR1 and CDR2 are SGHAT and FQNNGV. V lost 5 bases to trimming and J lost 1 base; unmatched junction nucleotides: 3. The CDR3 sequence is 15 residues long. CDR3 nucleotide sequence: TGTGCCAGCAGCCTACAGGGGGCGTCTGGAAACACCATATATTTT. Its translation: CASSLQGASGNTIYF.

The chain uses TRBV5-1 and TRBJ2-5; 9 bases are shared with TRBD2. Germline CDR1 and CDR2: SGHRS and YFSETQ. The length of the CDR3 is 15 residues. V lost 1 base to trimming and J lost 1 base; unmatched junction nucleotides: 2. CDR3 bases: TGCGCCAGCAGCTTGAGGCGGGAGGGCCAAGAGACCCAGTACTTC. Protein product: CASSLRREGQETQYF.